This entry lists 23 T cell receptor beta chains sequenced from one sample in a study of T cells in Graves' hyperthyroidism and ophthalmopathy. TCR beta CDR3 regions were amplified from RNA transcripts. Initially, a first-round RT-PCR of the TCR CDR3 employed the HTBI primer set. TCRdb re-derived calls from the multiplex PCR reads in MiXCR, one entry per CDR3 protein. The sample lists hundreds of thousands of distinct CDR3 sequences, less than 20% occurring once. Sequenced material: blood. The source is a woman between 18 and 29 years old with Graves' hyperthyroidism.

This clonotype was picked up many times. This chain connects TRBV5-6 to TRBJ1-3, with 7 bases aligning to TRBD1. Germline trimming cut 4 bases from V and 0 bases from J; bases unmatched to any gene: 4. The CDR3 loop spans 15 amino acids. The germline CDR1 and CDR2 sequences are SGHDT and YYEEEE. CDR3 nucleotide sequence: TGTGCCAGCAGCCCGACAGGGAGCTCTGGAAACACCATATATTTT. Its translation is CASSPTGSSGNTIYF.

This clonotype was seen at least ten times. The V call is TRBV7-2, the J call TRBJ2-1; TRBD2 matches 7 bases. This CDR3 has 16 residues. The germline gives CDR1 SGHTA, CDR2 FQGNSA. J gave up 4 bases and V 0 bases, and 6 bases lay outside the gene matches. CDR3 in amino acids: CASSLALSGLYNEQFF. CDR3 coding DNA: TGTGCCAGCAGCTTAGCCCTATCGGGACTATACAATGAGCAGTTCTTC.

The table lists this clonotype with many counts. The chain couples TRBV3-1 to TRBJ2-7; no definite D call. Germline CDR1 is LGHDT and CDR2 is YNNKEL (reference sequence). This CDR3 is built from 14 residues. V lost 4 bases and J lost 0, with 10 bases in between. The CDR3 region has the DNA TGTGCCAGCAGCCCCTACGGCACCTCCTACGAGCAGTACTTC. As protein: CASSPYGTSYEQYF.

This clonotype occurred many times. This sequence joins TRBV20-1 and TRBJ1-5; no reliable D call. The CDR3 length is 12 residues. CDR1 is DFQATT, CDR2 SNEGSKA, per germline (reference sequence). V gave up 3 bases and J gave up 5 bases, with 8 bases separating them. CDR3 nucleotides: TGCAGTGCTAGGGTCGAGGATCAGCCCCAGCATTTT. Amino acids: CSARVEDQPQHF.

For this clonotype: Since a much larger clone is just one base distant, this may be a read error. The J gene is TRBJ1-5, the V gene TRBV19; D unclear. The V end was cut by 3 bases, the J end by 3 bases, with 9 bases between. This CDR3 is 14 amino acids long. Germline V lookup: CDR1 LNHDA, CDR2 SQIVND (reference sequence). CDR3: CASSIWDNNQPQHF. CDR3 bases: TGTGCCAGTAGTATTTGGGATAACAATCAGCCCCAGCATTTT.

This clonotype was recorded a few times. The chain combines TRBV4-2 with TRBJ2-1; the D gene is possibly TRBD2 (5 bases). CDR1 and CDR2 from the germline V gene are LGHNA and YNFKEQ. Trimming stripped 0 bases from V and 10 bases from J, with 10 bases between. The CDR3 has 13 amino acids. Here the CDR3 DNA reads TGTGCCAGCAGCCAAGAAGGGAGAAGCGAGCAGTTCTTC. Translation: CASSQEGRSEQFF.

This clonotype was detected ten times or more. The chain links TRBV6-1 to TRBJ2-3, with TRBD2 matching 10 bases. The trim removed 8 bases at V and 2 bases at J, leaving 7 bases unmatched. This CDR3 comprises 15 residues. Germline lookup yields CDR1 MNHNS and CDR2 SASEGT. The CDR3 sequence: CASGASGGLTDTQYF. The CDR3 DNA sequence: TGTGCCAGCGGGGCTAGCGGGGGACTCACAGATACGCAGTATTTT.

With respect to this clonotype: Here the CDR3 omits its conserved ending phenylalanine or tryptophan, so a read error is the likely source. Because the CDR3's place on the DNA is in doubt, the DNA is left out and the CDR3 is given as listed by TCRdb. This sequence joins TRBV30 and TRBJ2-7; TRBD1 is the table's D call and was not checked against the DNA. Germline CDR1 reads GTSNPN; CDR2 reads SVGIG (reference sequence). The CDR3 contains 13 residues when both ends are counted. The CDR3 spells CAWSRDRGLRIGL.

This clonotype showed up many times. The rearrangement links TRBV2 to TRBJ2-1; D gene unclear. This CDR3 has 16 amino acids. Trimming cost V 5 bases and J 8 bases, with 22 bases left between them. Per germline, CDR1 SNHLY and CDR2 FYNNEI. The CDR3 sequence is CASSFWASKAEDEQFF. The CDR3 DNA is TGTGCCAGCAGTTTTTGGGCCTCAAAGGCTGAGGATGAGCAGTTCTTC.

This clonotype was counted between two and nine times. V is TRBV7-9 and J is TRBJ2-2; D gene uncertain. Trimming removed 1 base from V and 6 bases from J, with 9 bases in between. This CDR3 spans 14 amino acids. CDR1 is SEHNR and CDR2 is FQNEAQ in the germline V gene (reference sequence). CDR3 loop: CASSLGGSPGELFF. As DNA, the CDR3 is TGTGCCAGCAGCTTAGGCGGTTCCCCCGGGGAGCTGTTTTTT.

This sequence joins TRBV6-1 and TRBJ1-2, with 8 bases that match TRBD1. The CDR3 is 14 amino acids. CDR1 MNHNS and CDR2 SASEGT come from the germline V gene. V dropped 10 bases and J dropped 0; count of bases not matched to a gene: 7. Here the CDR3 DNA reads TGTGCCATACGAAGGACAGGGACTAACTATGGCTACACCTTC. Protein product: CAIRRTGTNYGYTF.

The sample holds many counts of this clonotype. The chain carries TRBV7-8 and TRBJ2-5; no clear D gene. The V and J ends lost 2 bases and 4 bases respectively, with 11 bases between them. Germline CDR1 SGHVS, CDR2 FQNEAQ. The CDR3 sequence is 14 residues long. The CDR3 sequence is CASSLTLGVETQYF. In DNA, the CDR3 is TGTGCCAGCAGCTTAACGCTAGGAGTAGAGACCCAGTACTTC.

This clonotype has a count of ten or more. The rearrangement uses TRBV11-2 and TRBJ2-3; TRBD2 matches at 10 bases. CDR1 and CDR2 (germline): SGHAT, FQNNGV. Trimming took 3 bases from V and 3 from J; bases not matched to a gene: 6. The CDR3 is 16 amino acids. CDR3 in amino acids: CASSFSGRAPTDTQYF. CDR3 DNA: TGTGCCAGCAGCTTCAGCGGGAGGGCCCCGACAGATACGCAGTATTTT.

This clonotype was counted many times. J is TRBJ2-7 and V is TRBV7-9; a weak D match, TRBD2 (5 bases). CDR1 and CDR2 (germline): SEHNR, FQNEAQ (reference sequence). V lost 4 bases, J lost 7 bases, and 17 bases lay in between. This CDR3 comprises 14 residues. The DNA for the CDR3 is TGTGCCAGCAGCTACTCCGGGCCATCGGGGGAGCAGTACTTC. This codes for CASSYSGPSGEQYF.

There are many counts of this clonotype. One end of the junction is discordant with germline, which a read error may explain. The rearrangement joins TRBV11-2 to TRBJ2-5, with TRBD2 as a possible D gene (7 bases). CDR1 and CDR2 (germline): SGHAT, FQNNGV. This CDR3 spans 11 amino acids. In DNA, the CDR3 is TGTGCCAGCAGCTTAGGGGGGGGCATGGACTTC. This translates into CASSLGGGMDF.

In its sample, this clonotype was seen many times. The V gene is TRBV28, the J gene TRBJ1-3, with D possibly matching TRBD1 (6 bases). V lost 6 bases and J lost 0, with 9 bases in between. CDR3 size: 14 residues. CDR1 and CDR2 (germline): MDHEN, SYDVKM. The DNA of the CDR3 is TGTGCCAGCAGGAGGACAGTCTCTGGAAACACCATATATTTT. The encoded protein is CASRRTVSGNTIYF.

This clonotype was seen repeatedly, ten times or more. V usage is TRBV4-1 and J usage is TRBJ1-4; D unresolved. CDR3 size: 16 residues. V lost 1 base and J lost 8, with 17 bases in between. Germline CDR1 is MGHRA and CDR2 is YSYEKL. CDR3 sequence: CASSQVPGAPGEKLFF. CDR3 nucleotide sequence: TGCGCCAGCAGCCAAGTCCCAGGCGCCCCTGGGGAAAAACTGTTTTTT.

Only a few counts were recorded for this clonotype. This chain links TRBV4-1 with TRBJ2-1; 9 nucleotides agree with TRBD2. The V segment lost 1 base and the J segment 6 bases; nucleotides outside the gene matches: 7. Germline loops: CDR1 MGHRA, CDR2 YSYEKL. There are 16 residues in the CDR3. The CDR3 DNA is TGCGCCAGCAGCCAAGGGGGTAGCGGGAGACCCAATGAGCAGTTCTTC. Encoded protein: CASSQGGSGRPNEQFF.

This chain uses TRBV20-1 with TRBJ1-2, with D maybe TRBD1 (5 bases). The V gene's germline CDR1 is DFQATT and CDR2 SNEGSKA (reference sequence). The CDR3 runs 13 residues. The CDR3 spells CSPSGGGSYGYTF. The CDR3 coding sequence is TGCAGCCCTAGTGGGGGGGGGTCTTATGGCTACACCTTC.

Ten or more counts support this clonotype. CDR3 residues: CASSWAGGGAGETQYF. The CDR3 nucleotides are TGTGCCAGCAGTTGGGCCGGCGGGGGGGCCGGAGAGACCCAGTACTTC. The V and J genes are TRBV6-1 and TRBJ2-5; 9 bases align to TRBD2. CDR3 length: 16 residues. Germline V lookup: CDR1 MNHNS, CDR2 SASEGT. The ends lost 5 bases at V and 4 bases at J; junction bases unmatched: 11.

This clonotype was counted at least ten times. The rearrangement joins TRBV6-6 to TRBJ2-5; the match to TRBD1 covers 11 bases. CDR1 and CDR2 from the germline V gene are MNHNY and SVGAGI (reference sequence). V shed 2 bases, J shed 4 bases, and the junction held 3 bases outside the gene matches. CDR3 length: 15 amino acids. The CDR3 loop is CASSYTGTGGETQYF. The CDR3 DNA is TGTGCCAGCAGTTACACCGGGACAGGGGGAGAGACCCAGTACTTC.

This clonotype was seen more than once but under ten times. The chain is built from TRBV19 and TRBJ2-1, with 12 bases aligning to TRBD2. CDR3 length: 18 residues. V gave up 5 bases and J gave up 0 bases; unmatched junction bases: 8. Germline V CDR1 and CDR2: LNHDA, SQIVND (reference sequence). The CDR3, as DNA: TGTGCCAGTAGTGTCCCGACTAGCGGGAGCCCCTCCTACAATGAGCAGTTCTTC. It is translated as CASSVPTSGSPSYNEQFF.

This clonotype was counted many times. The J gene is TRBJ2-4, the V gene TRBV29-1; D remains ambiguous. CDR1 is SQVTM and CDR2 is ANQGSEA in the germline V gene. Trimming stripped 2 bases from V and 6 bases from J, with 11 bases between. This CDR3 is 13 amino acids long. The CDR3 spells CSVEQVSLNIQYF. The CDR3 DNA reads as TGCAGCGTTGAACAGGTCTCCTTAAACATTCAGTACTTC.